This TCR beta chain was retrieved from a study of shared clonotypes between healthy human individuals. Across the whole study: Aged 18 to 49, the donors were two women and a few men. CD4 naive cells filled three plates per donor, CD4 memory three, CD8 naive two and CD8 memory one.

Generated by immunoSEQ multiplex PCR, the TCRdb table keeps only in-frame clones and is missing some. The sample lists 2,500,000 or so clones, around nine tenths seen once, with over 0.12% in the top ten. V trimming: 1 base; J trimming: 2 bases; junction bases outside the gene matches: 13. This CDR3 has 18 residues. Germline V gene data show CDR1 as LGHNA and CDR2 as YSLEER. A remark on this clone: Its matching antigen is unknown.

General study points: Naive subsets typically showed greater estimated richness than memory subsets.

This chain joins TRBV4-3 and TRBJ2-7; 8 nucleotides agree with TRBD2. The sequenced sample was naive CD4+ T cells sorted from blood. Subset noted: CD45RA+ positively selected. The sequence came from a man aged 18-30 years in good health. CDR3 sequence reads: CASSQAWAGGVKTYEQYF. The CDR3, as DNA: TGCGCCAGCAGCCAAGCATGGGCGGGAGGCGTTAAAACCTACGAGCAGTACTTC.